Shown below are 20 T cell receptor beta chains from a single sample sequenced in a study of blood T cells in healthy people across ages (dated by TCRdb to the mid-2010s). Library construction relied on 5' RACE. Sequencing instrument: Illumina HiSeq 2500. A second PCR of about 6 to 12 cycles was run with a J-beta primer mix and a sample-barcoded 5' primer. TCRdb redid the processing of the public reads, applying fastp at Q25 and MiXCR, and retained in-frame beta chains. Each entry is one CDR3 protein sequence, shown with its most common DNA and genes. The sample table lists over 700,000 distinct CDR3 sequences, around 25% of them with a count of one. The ten biggest clones cover 9% to 9.5% of the sample. The data also belong to a second study, concerning T cells of mothers and their children.

Sequencing was done on a sample of blood. These receptors came from a boy aged 10-17 years in good health.

Only a few counts were recorded for this clonotype. J is TRBJ2-5 and V is TRBV4-1; unclear D gene. Germline-derived CDR1 and CDR2 are MGHRA and YSYEKL. The CDR3 totals 15 residues. V lost 3 bases to trimming and J lost 1 base, with 12 bases between them. In nucleotides, the CDR3 is TGCGCCAGCAGCCAGGGGTTGAGGCTCCAAGAGACCCAGTACTTC. Encoded protein: CASSQGLRLQETQYF.

The chain uses TRBV7-3 and TRBJ2-5; no definite D call. The germline V gene encodes CDR1 SGHTA and CDR2 FQGTGA. This CDR3 is 13 amino acids long. Trimming removed 1 base from V and 7 bases from J, with 10 bases in between. The CDR3 loop reads CASSLRMNGTQYF. The DNA for the CDR3 is TGTGCCAGCAGCTTAAGAATGAACGGGACCCAGTACTTC.

The rearrangement links TRBV25-1 to TRBJ1-2, with no clear D. CDR1 is MGHDK and CDR2 is SYGVNS in the germline V gene. The CDR3 contains 13 residues. V lost 8 bases to trimming and J lost 8 bases, with 18 bases between them. The CDR3 is CASLSDGGWGYTF. CDR3 coding DNA: TGTGCCAGCTTATCGGACGGAGGGTGGGGCTACACCTTC.

This clonotype was observed a few times. The chain recombines TRBV9 with TRBJ2-6; D gene ambiguous. The CDR3 runs to 17 residues. V lost 3 bases, J lost 4 bases, and 17 bases lay in between. The germline gives CDR1 SGDLS, CDR2 YYNGEE. This CDR3 is CASSGAVTESGANVLTF. Written as DNA, the CDR3 is TGTGCCAGCAGCGGGGCCGTTACGGAGTCCGGGGCCAACGTCCTGACTTTC.

This clonotype was picked up a small number of times. This sequence joins TRBV25-1 and TRBJ2-5, with 7 bases lining up with TRBD1. The DNA end is more similar to TRBJ2-7, so the J call may be wrong. The CDR3 has 13 amino acids. Germline V lookup: CDR1 MGHDK, CDR2 SYGVNS. Here the CDR3 reads CAKTGIRVYEQYF. The DNA for the CDR3 is TGTGCCAAGACAGGGATTCGAGTCTACGAGCAGTACTTC.

The chain carries TRBV12-3 or TRBV12-4 and TRBJ2-7; TRBD1 aligns across 8 bases. With V trimmed by 5 bases and J by 4 bases, 13 bases remained unmatched. CDR3 size: 16 residues. The DNA of the CDR3 is TGTGCCAGCAGTGGGATTACAGGGGGTTACCTATACGAGCAGTACTTC. This gives the protein CASSGITGGYLYEQYF.

The rearrangement links TRBV19 to TRBJ2-3; D not certain. CDR3 length: 14 amino acids. Germline values: CDR1 LNHDA, CDR2 SQIVND (reference sequence). Trimming shortened V by 3 bases and J by 0 bases, and 7 bases separated the two germline ends. CDR3 nucleotides: TGTGCCAGTAGTATTCGACGTAGCACAGATACGCAGTATTTT. Its protein product is CASSIRRSTDTQYF.

This sequence joins TRBV4-3 and TRBJ2-7, with 9 bases matching TRBD1. The CDR3 has 17 amino acids. Trimming cost V 2 bases and J 5 bases; bases outside gene matches: 13. Germline assignment: CDR1 LGHNA and CDR2 YSLEER. For the CDR3, the DNA is TGCGCCAGCAGCCAAAGGGGCGTGGGACAGGGCAATAACGAGCAGTACTTC. As protein: CASSQRGVGQGNNEQYF.

The V and J genes are TRBV4-3 and TRBJ1-4; 11 bases agree with TRBD1. J lost 14 bases, V lost 4 bases, and 12 bases had no gene match. The germline CDR1 and CDR2 sequences are LGHNA and YSLEER. The CDR3 totals 15 residues. In nucleotides, the CDR3 is TGCGCCAGCAGCCCCGGGACAGGGGGTAGCAAAGGGCTGTTTTTT. It translates to CASSPGTGGSKGLFF.

Points on this clonotype: The junction differs from germline at one of its ends, possibly a read error. This rearrangement joins TRBV27 to TRBJ2-7, with D tentatively TRBD1 (5 bases). The CDR3 has 13 residues. The germline V gene encodes CDR1 MNHEY and CDR2 SMNVEV (reference sequence). The CDR3 sequence: CTSRAPLSYEQYF. CDR3 bases: TGTACCAGCAGGGCCCCCCTCTCCTACGAGCAGTACTTC.

The rearrangement uses TRBV19 and TRBJ2-1; TRBD2 agrees at 7 bases. The trim removed 5 bases at V and 2 bases at J, leaving 6 bases unmatched. This CDR3 region has 15 residues. Germline lookup yields CDR1 LNHDA and CDR2 SQIVND (reference sequence). CDR3 DNA: TGTGCCAGTAGTTCGGACCTAGCGGCCTACAATGAGCAGTTCTTC. Its translation: CASSSDLAAYNEQFF.

V usage is TRBV7-2 and J usage is TRBJ2-5; D not certain. The CDR3 spans 13 residues. Germline V lookup: CDR1 SGHTA, CDR2 FQGNSA. Deletions cut 6 bases from V and 5 bases from J, with 13 bases between. CDR3 loop: CASRLTIVETQYF. CDR3 in DNA: TGTGCCAGCAGACTCACAATAGTGGAGACCCAGTACTTC. Using reference TRBV7-2 and TRBJ2-5 for the parts outside the CDR3, the full variable domain is GAGVSQSPSNKVTEKGKDVELRCDPISGHTALYWYRQSLGQGLEFLIYFQGNSAPDKSGLPSDRFSAERTGGSVSTLTIQRTQQEDSAVYLCASRLTIVETQYFGPGTRLLVL.

The J gene is TRBJ1-4, the V gene TRBV5-1; D is perhaps TRBD1 (6 bases). V lost 4 bases and J lost 8, with 15 bases in between. The germline V gene encodes CDR1 SGHRS and CDR2 YFSETQ. The CDR3 loop spans 14 amino acids. Here the CDR3 reads CASSLGGLGEKLFF. The CDR3 bases are TGCGCCAGCAGCCTCGGGGGGCTCGGGGAAAAACTGTTTTTT. The complete variable domain, with remaining parts taken from reference TRBV5-1 and TRBJ1-4, reads KAGVTQTPRYLIKTRGQQVTLSCSPISGHRSVSWYQQTPGQGLQFLFEYFSETQRNKGNFPGRFSGRQFSNSRSEMNVSTLELGDSALYLCASSLGGLGEKLFFGSGTQLSVL.

In this sample, this clonotype turned up a few times. The chain is built from TRBV5-1 and TRBJ1-1; D gene uncertain. CDR3 length: 16 amino acids. The V end was cut by 6 bases, the J end by 0 bases, with 18 bases between. Germline lookup yields CDR1 SGHRS and CDR2 YFSETQ. CDR3 sequence (DNA): TGCGCCAGCACCGACCAGGTGACAACTTTGAACACTGAAGCTTTCTTT. It is translated as CASTDQVTTLNTEAFF.

This clonotype was recorded a few times. The chain carries TRBV20-1 and TRBJ2-4; weak D call: TRBD2 (5 bases). Trimming shortened V by 0 bases and J by 1 base, and 10 bases separated the two germline ends. In germline, CDR1 is DFQATT, CDR2 SNEGSKA (reference sequence). This CDR3 region has 15 residues. The CDR3 DNA follows: TGCAGTGCTAGAGATGTGGGAGAGGCCAAAAACATTCAGTACTTC. Protein product: CSARDVGEAKNIQYF.

This clonotype was found a few times. The genes are TRBV7-2 and TRBJ1-4; no firm D call. Germline CDR1 SGHTA, CDR2 FQGNSA. The CDR3 is 14 residues long. Trimming cost V 1 base and J 4 bases, with 7 bases left between them. CDR3 region: CASSLGTNNEKLFF. For the CDR3, the DNA is TGTGCCAGCAGCTTAGGCACAAATAATGAAAAACTGTTTTTT.

Many counts were recorded for this clonotype. J is TRBJ2-5 and V is TRBV20-1; 11 bases line up with TRBD2. The V segment lost 3 bases and the J segment 2 bases; nucleotides outside the gene matches: 5. The CDR3 totals 15 residues. Looked up from germline, CDR1 is DFQATT and CDR2 is SNEGSKA (reference sequence). For the CDR3, the DNA is TGCAGTGCTAGCAGACTAGCGGGGTTACAAGAGACCCAGTACTTC. Translation: CSASRLAGLQETQYF.

As to this clonotype: The germline gene is not matched at one end of the junction; a read error may be the cause. The rearrangement joins TRBV12-3 or TRBV12-4 to TRBJ2-5; 8 nucleotides match TRBD1. The CDR3 has 15 residues. CDR3 nucleotide sequence: TGTGCCAGCAGCCCTTCGGACAGGGCACCAGAGACCCAGTGCTTC. Translating gives CASSPSDRAPETQCF.

This clonotype was observed a handful of times. V usage is TRBV4-3 and J usage is TRBJ2-5; 7 nucleotides align to TRBD1. The J call may be mistaken, given a closer DNA end match to TRBJ2-1. Germline CDR1 and CDR2: LGHNA and YSLEER. The CDR3 extends over 15 amino acids. CDR3 sequence (DNA): TGCGCCAGCAGCCAAGGGACAGGCCCCGGCAATGAGCAGTTCTTC. This codes for CASSQGTGPGNEQFF.

This clonotype was seen a handful of times. The chain couples TRBV20-1 to TRBJ1-3; 11 bases are shared with TRBD1. There are 14 residues in the CDR3. Losses at the gene ends were 6 bases for V and 10 bases for J; bases not matched to a gene: 11. The V gene's germline CDR1 is DFQATT and CDR2 SNEGSKA (reference sequence). CDR3 loop: CSAEPGQGGGTIYF. The CDR3 nucleotides read TGCAGTGCCGAACCGGGACAGGGGGGCGGAACCATATATTTT.